These 20 T cell receptor beta chains came from one sample sequenced in a study of shared clonotypes between healthy human individuals. Assay used: immunoSEQ multiplex PCR; TCRdb lists only in-frame clones, some missing. The data show fewer than 550,000 clones, about 75% seen once. Sequenced sample: PBMCs. The receptor source for this set is a woman between 35 and 50 years old in good health. Some clones in this sample may be carry-over from other donors' samples.

A note on this clone: At one end, the junction sequence differs from germline, possibly due to a read error. V and J are TRBV5-6 and TRBJ1-4; a weak D match, TRBD1 (5 bases). This CDR3 comprises 15 residues. Looked up from germline, CDR1 is SGHDT and CDR2 is YYEEEE. The CDR3: CASSSASGTNEKLLF. The CDR3 nucleotides read TGTGCTAGCAGCTCAGCCTCTGGGACTAATGAAAAACTGCTTTTT.

This chain links TRBV5-1 with TRBJ1-2, with 8 bases lining up with TRBD1. The CDR3 runs to 16 residues. J lost 7 bases, V lost 2 bases, and 13 bases had no gene match. CDR1 and CDR2 from the germline V gene are SGHRS and YFSETQ. The CDR3 loop reads CASSFGTGPQASGYTF. CDR3 DNA: TGCGCCAGCAGCTTCGGGACAGGACCTCAAGCCAGTGGCTACACCTTC.

The J gene is TRBJ2-6, the V gene TRBV19; 10 nucleotides line up with TRBD2. The V gene end was trimmed by 6 bases and the J gene end by 5 bases; junction bases not matched to a gene: 7. The CDR3 runs 16 residues. Germline V gene data show CDR1 as LNHDA and CDR2 as SQIVND (reference sequence). The CDR3 here is CASSDLAGGRANVLTF. The CDR3 bases are TGTGCCAGTAGCGATTTAGCGGGAGGTCGGGCCAACGTCCTGACTTTC.

V gene TRBV28 combines with J gene TRBJ1-1; D not certain. Germline V gene lookup returns CDR1 MDHEN and CDR2 SYDVKM. Trimming took off 5 bases at V and 3 bases at J, with 16 bases between the two ends. The length of the CDR3 is 15 residues. The CDR3: CASSPPDPGYTEAFF. The CDR3 region has the DNA TGTGCCAGCAGTCCGCCAGACCCGGGATACACTGAAGCTTTCTTT.

This chain joins TRBV2 and TRBJ2-2; 10 nucleotides align to TRBD2. The junction had 4 bases not matched to a gene; V was cut back by 2 bases and J by 4 bases. This CDR3 region has 16 residues. Germline V CDR1 and CDR2: SNHLY, FYNNEI. In nucleotides, the CDR3 is TGTGCCAGCAGTGAACTAGCGGGAGCGAGCACCGGGGAGCTGTTTTTT. This sequence encodes CASSELAGASTGELFF.

This clone was counted many times. The V call is TRBV30, the J call TRBJ1-1, with D perhaps matching TRBD1 (6 bases). The CDR3 consists of 13 residues. From germline, CDR1 is GTSNPN and CDR2 SVGIG (reference sequence). V was trimmed by 5 bases and J by 11 bases, leaving 21 bases between them. The CDR3 nucleotides read TGTGCCTGGGGAGAACAGGGCATTACTGGGGCTTTCTTT. This encodes CAWGEQGITGAFF.

Concerning this clone itself: Other DNA sequences in the sample encode the same CDR3. V usage is TRBV28 and J usage is TRBJ2-7; 9 bases fit TRBD1. V lost 4 bases to trimming and J lost 2 bases; unmatched junction nucleotides: 0. Germline V gene lookup returns CDR1 MDHEN and CDR2 SYDVKM. CDR3 length: 13 residues. DNA for the CDR3: TGTGCCAGCAGTTGGGACAGGGCCTACGAGCAGTACTTC. This gives the protein CASSWDRAYEQYF.

This rearrangement joins TRBV27 to TRBJ2-1, with D possibly TRBD1 on 5 matching bases. Germline CDR1 MNHEY, CDR2 SMNVEV (reference sequence). The CDR3 extends over 14 amino acids. Between the trimmed V and J ends, which lost 8 bases and 2 bases, there was a span of 13 bases. CDR3 DNA: TGTGCCAGCGGTAGGGGCAGGGCCTACAATGAGCAGTTCTTC. This codes for CASGRGRAYNEQFF.

The gene calls are TRBV9 and TRBJ2-1; D ambiguous. From germline, CDR1 is SGDLS and CDR2 YYNGEE. V was shortened by 3 bases and J by 3 bases, with 7 bases between the two germline ends. This CDR3 is built from 13 residues. CDR3 coding DNA: TGTGCCAGCAGCGAACAAAACTACAATGAGCAGTTCTTC. It yields the protein CASSEQNYNEQFF.

This chain joins TRBV2 and TRBJ1-5; the D gene is possibly TRBD1 (5 bases). The germline gives CDR1 SNHLY, CDR2 FYNNEI. The ends were cut back, 6 bases at V and 7 bases at J, with 13 bases in the middle. This CDR3 is built from 13 residues. CDR3 bases: TGTGCCAGCAGGATGGGGGGAGGCCAGCCCCAGCATTTT. As protein: CASRMGGGQPQHF.

The chain is built from TRBV5-4 and TRBJ2-1; D possibly corresponds to TRBD2 (5 bases). CDR1 and CDR2 from the germline V gene are SGHNT and YYREEE (reference sequence). This CDR3 region has 11 residues. V lost 4 bases, J lost 9 bases, and 8 bases lay in between. This CDR3 is CASSVRGEQFF. In nucleotides, the CDR3 is TGTGCCAGCAGCGTACGGGGTGAGCAGTTCTTC.

The chain links TRBV15 to TRBJ2-1, with TRBD2 matching 8 bases. The ends lost 1 base at V and 0 bases at J; junction bases unmatched: 5. The germline CDR1 and CDR2 sequences are LNHNV and YYDKDF (reference sequence). The CDR3 is 17 amino acids. The CDR3: CATSRANGRASYNEQFF. For the CDR3, the DNA is TGTGCCACCAGCAGAGCTAACGGGAGGGCCTCCTACAATGAGCAGTTCTTC.

CDR3 nucleotides: TGCGCCAGCAGCCCGGACAGGGGAGAAGATACGCAGTATTTT. Its translation is CASSPDRGEDTQYF. The chain recombines TRBV5-1 with TRBJ2-3; 9 bases map to TRBD1. Trimming took 4 bases from V and 5 from J; bases not matched to a gene: 5. Germline V CDR1 and CDR2: SGHRS, YFSETQ. CDR3 length equals 14 residues.

This clone is a singleton in its sample. The genes are TRBV7-6 and TRBJ2-3; 8 bases fit TRBD2. J was trimmed by 6 bases and V by 1 base; bases with no gene match: 6. Looked up from germline, CDR1 is SGHVS and CDR2 is FNYEAQ. CDR3 size: 15 residues. The CDR3 coding sequence is TGTGCCAGCAGCTTAGTCGGGAGGGCCCTGGATACGCAGTATTTT. This translates into CASSLVGRALDTQYF. Supplemented by reference TRBV7-6 and TRBJ2-3, the full variable domain reads GAGVSQSPRYKVTKRGQDVALRCDPISGHVSLYWYRQALGQGPEFLTYFNYEAQQDKSGLPNDRFSAERPEGSISTLTIQRTEQRDSAMYRCASSLVGRALDTQYFGPGTRLTVL.

As concerns this clone: Since a far larger clone is one base different, this is likely a read error. The V call is TRBV6-4, the J call TRBJ2-3; the match to TRBD1 covers 8 bases. V was clipped by 8 bases and J by 4 bases; unmatched bases: 8. Germline V gene sequence: CDR1 MRHNA, CDR2 SNTAGT. The CDR3 totals 14 residues. The DNA for the CDR3 is TGTGCCAGCGGAGCAGAGACAGGGGCAGATACGCAGTATTTT. Its translation is CASGAETGADTQYF.

The chain is built from TRBV5-1 and TRBJ1-3; D perhaps matches TRBD1 (5 bases). Germline V CDR1 and CDR2: SGHRS, YFSETQ. This CDR3 is 16 amino acids long. V was trimmed by 0 bases and J by 7 bases, leaving 17 bases between them. DNA of the CDR3: TGCGCCAGCAGCTTGGCCGGGCTTATCCGGGGGAACACCATATATTTT. The encoded protein is CASSLAGLIRGNTIYF.

The CDR3 DNA is TGTGCCAGCAGCTTAGGGGGGCTAGCGGGGATCTACGAGCAGTACTTC. Translation gives CASSLGGLAGIYEQYF. The chain carries TRBV7-9 and TRBJ2-7; 9 nucleotides agree with TRBD2. CDR1 and CDR2 (germline): SEHNR, FQNEAQ (reference sequence). The CDR3 has 16 residues. With 1 base clipped from V and 3 bases from J, the junction kept 7 bases outside the gene matches.

This chain links TRBV27 with TRBJ2-7, with D perhaps TRBD1 (6 bases). Trimming removed 2 bases from V and 6 bases from J, with 11 bases in between. This CDR3 has 13 residues. The germline V gene encodes CDR1 MNHEY and CDR2 SMNVEV (reference sequence). The CDR3 nucleotides read TGTGCCAGCAGTTTAGGGGGCAGTCGCGAGCAGTACTTC. Translating gives CASSLGGSREQYF.

V gene TRBV7-2 combines with J gene TRBJ2-2, with 7 bases matching TRBD2. This CDR3 comprises 15 residues. The J segment lost 6 bases and the V segment lost 1 base, leaving 5 bases of the junction unmatched. The germline V gene has CDR1 SGHTA and CDR2 FQGNSA. CDR3 bases: TGTGCCAGCAGCTTAGTCGGCGGGGGACCCGGGGAGCTGTTTTTT. Translating it yields CASSLVGGGPGELFF.

This chain links TRBV5-4 with TRBJ2-1; no firm D call. V lost 4 bases to trimming and J lost 6 bases, with 14 bases between them. Germline V lookup: CDR1 SGHNT, CDR2 YYREEE (reference sequence). The CDR3 contains 14 residues. The CDR3 spells CASSLKDRGNEQFF. Written as DNA, the CDR3 is TGTGCCAGCAGCCTGAAGGATAGAGGCAATGAGCAGTTCTTC.